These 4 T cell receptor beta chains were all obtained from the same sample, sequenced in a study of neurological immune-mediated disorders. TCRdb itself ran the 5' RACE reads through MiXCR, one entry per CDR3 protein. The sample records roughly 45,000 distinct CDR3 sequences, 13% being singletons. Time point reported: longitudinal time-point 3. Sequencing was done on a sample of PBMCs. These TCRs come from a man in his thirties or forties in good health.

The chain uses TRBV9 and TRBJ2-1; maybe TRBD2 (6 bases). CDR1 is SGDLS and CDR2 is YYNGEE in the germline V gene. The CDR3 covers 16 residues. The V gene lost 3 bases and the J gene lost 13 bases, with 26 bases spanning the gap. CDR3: CASSGGWASEYNYQFF. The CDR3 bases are TGTGCCAGCAGCGGGGGATGGGCTAGCGAATACAATTATCAGTTCTTC.

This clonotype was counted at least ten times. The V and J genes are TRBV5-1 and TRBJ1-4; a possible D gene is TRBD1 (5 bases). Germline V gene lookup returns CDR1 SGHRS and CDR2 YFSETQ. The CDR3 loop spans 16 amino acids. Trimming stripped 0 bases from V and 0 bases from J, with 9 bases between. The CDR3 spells CASSLAGGATNEKLFF. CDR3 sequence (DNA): TGCGCCAGCAGCTTGGCCGGGGGAGCAACTAATGAAAAACTGTTTTTT.

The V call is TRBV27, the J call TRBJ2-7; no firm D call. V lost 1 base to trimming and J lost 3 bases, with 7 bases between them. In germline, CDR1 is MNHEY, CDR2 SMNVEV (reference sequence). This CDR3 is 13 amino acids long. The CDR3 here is CASSLFLYYEQYF. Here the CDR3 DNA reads TGTGCCAGCAGTTTATTCCTTTACTACGAGCAGTACTTC.

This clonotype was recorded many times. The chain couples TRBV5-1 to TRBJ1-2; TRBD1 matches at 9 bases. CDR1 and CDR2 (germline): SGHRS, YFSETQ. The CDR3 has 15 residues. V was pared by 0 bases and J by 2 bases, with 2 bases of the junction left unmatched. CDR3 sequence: CASSLGTGDNYGYTF. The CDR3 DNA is TGCGCCAGCAGCTTGGGGACAGGGGACAACTATGGCTACACCTTC.